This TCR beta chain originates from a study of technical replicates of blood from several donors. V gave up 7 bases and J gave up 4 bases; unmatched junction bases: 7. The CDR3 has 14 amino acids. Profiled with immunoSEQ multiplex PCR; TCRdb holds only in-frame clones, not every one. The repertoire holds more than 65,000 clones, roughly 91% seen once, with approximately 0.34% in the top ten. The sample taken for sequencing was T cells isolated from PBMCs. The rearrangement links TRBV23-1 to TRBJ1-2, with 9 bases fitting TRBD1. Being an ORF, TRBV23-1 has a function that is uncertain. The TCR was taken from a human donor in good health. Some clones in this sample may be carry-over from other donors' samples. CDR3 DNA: TGCGCCAGCATCAGACACAGGGGGCTCTATGGCTACACCTTC. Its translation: CASIRHRGLYGYTF.